The T cell receptor (beta chain) described here comes from a study of cytomegalovirus exposure and HLA in healthy donors. Overall study findings and caveats: Previous analysis showed most TCR beta V segments were productive about 87% or about 30% of the time.

Details on this clone: Its antigen is as yet unknown.

Germline V gene data show CDR1 as MNHNS and CDR2 as SASEGT. This CDR3 is built from 16 residues. With V trimmed by 2 bases and J by 2 bases, 6 bases remained unmatched. PCR used 60 Vbeta primers and 13 Jbeta primers. Repertoires were generated with immunoSEQ multiplex PCR, while TCRdb's copy carries only in-frame clones and drops some. The sample has around 120,000 clones; approximately 68% are singletons. The receptor comes from a man aged 30-40 years in good health and CMV-seropositive. The material sequenced was PBMCs. The J gene is TRBJ2-1, the V gene TRBV6-1; 7 bases agree with TRBD2. CDR3: CASSESAGDPYNEQFF. In DNA, the CDR3 is TGTGCCAGCAGTGAATCGGCGGGAGACCCCTACAATGAGCAGTTCTTC.